The rows below give T cell receptor beta chains drawn from one sample of a study of T cell repertoires and Cas9 in healthy adults. The data were produced by immunoSEQ multiplex PCR, yet TCRdb's version contains in-frame clones alone and is incomplete. The sample lists about 15,000 clones, about nine tenths occurring once. The sequencing sample was made of Tregs (CD4+, CD25+, CD127-, CD137-, CD154-) from PBMCs; culture status not recorded. The receptors originated from a human donor in good health. Each CDR3 is given with its conserved first and last residue.

j_gene	v_gene	CDR3aa
TRBJ1-2	TRBV30	CAWSVQGRTYGYTF
TRBJ1-1	TRBV5-1	CASGEGFGIEAFF
TRBJ2-5	TRBV14	CASSNGLASYF
TRBJ2-7	TRBV6-5	CASSYSSSHEQYF
TRBJ2-7	TRBV25-1	CASSESGQWPYEQYF
TRBJ2-3	TRBV15	CATSRDLGGLDTQYF
TRBJ1-4	TRBV7-8	CASSTPRTGANEKLFF
TRBJ2-1	TRBV4-1	CASSQVRWWGEQFF
TRBJ1-5	TRBV18	CASSPWGGNQPQHF
TRBJ1-1	TRBV5-1	CASSPDRGFFNTEAFF
TRBJ2-7	TRBV11-1	CASSLAGVDEQYF
TRBJ1-2	TRBV5-4	CASRSRTGNNYGYTF
TRBJ1-5	TRBV18	CASSLTGNSNQPQHF
TRBJ1-1	TRBV20-1	CSARAGTRAFF
TRBJ2-5	TRBV4-2	CASSQDLGTGETQYF
TRBJ1-2	TRBV18	CASSEFRRDRVNYGYTF
TRBJ2-5	TRBV9	CASSVGWGQGLETQYF
TRBJ1-5	TRBV28	CASSLSLQGRQPQHF
TRBJ1-1	TRBV6-9	CASSYSIQRRNTEAFF
TRBJ2-5	TRBV10-3	CAISNIRQLETQYF
TRBJ2-7	TRBV6-9	CASRQGRFNEQYF
TRBJ1-1	TRBV4-1	CASSRNPASRLRGGTEAFF
TRBJ2-1	TRBV7-2	CASSSVGGFYNEQFF
TRBJ1-4	TRBV7-2	CASSLDRNNEKLFF
TRBJ1-2	TRBV5-6	CASSLFGAMTYTF
TRBJ2-7	TRBV18	CASSEAASYEQYF
TRBJ2-5	TRBV30	CAWSVVTGRQTQYF
TRBJ2-1	TRBV7-6	CASSFSGGDDEQFF
TRBJ2-1	TRBV11-1	CASSLLAGPYNEQFF
TRBJ1-2	TRBV6-1	CASFGLSRGKRGYTF
TRBJ1-5	TRBV10-3	CAISALPPGELNQPQHF
TRBJ1-2	TRBV4-1	CASSQSRDYGYTF
TRBJ2-2	TRBV29-1	CSVRQRTNTGELFF
TRBJ1-6	TRBV11-2	CASNGNSPLHF
TRBJ2-7	TRBV5-1	CASSRPGPGSYEQYF
TRBJ2-3	TRBV7-2	CASSLVERGGADTQYF
TRBJ1-1	TRBV7-9	CASSPKWADEAFF
TRBJ1-1	TRBV6-1	CASREGYLPNTEAFF
TRBJ1-3	TRBV18	CASSPPGGYGNTIYF
TRBJ1-5	TRBV10-2	CASSEALYQPQHF
TRBJ1-5	TRBV19	CASTLTGGQPQHF
TRBJ1-2	TRBV6-5	CASRGLRSYTF
TRBJ2-5	TRBV6-5	CASSLSPGLAGGTQYF
TRBJ1-1	TRBV5-1	CASSPMGQGTEAFF
TRBJ2-3	TRBV11-2	CASSLRPGASDTQYF
TRBJ2-6	TRBV5-6	CASSRLGAGSGANVLTF
TRBJ1-3	TRBV2	CASSEYRGLVGNTIYF
TRBJ1-2	TRBV10-3	CAISEWGARGYGYTF
TRBJ2-7	TRBV13	CASSAGLAVSSYEQYF
TRBJ2-5	TRBV6-1	CASSEFWVAGETQYF
TRBJ2-7	TRBV6-1	CASSPGQEYYEQYF